This entry lists 27 T cell receptor beta chains sequenced from one sample in a study of T cell responses to AZD1222 COVID-19 vaccine. Method: immunoSEQ multiplex PCR; TCRdb's copy keeps in-frame clones and lacks some. The sample shows about 150,000 clones, about 91% of them seen only once. Source: peripheral blood, taken 28 days after the second AZD1222 dose. These receptor sequences come from an adult who received the AZD1222 COVID-19 vaccine.

The rearrangement uses TRBV4-2 and TRBJ1-2; D remains unclear. The CDR3 has 14 residues. The V gene lost 1 base and the J gene lost 6 bases, with 12 bases spanning the gap. CDR1 is LGHNA and CDR2 is YNFKEQ in the germline V gene. The CDR3 here is CASSQVEGRDGYTF. The CDR3 DNA reads TGTGCCAGCAGCCAAGTTGAGGGCCGGGATGGCTACACCTTC.

V and J are TRBV7-2 and TRBJ2-6; unclear D gene. The CDR3 totals 13 residues. In germline, CDR1 is SGHTA, CDR2 FQGNSA. Trimming shortened V by 3 bases and J by 1 base, and 1 base separated the two germline ends. CDR3 DNA sequence: TGTGCCAGCAGCTTTTCTGGGGCCAACGTCCTGACTTTC. Encoded protein: CASSFSGANVLTF.

The chain couples TRBV7-2 to TRBJ2-5; no reliable D call. CDR3 size: 13 residues. The V and J ends lost 3 bases and 1 base respectively, with 6 bases between them. Per the germline V gene, CDR1 is SGHTA and CDR2 is FQGNSA. The CDR3 DNA reads as TGTGCCAGCAGCTTTACGCCCCAAGAGACCCAGTACTTC. This translates into CASSFTPQETQYF.

The CDR3 spells CASSPRGSTDTQYF. For the CDR3, the DNA is TGTGCCAGCAGCCCCAGAGGAAGCACAGATACGCAGTATTTT. The chain couples TRBV6-5 to TRBJ2-3; no definite D call. With 6 bases removed from V and 0 bases from J, the gap between germline ends came to 10 bases. This CDR3 region has 14 residues. CDR1 is MNHEY and CDR2 is SVGAGI in the germline V gene.

The V gene is TRBV6-1, the J gene TRBJ2-2, with 9 bases lining up with TRBD1. In germline, CDR1 is MNHNS, CDR2 SASEGT. This CDR3 has 16 residues. Unmatched junction bases numbered 7, after V lost 3 bases and J lost 5 bases. CDR3 region: CASSDRDRVRTGELFF. The DNA of the CDR3 is TGTGCCAGCAGTGATCGGGACAGGGTTAGAACCGGGGAGCTGTTTTTT.

The chain joins TRBV7-9 to TRBJ1-5, with D perhaps TRBD1 (5 bases). The length of the CDR3 is 14 residues. Germline V gene sequence: CDR1 SEHNR, CDR2 FQNEAQ (reference sequence). Trimming shortened V by 5 bases and J by 5 bases, and 13 bases separated the two germline ends. CDR3 loop: CASSRGDPDQPQHF. DNA for the CDR3: TGTGCCAGCAGCCGGGGGGATCCGGATCAGCCCCAGCATTTT.

This CDR3 reads CASSLSSDYATGELFF. CDR3 coding DNA: TGTGCCAGCAGCTTAAGTAGTGACTATGCCACCGGGGAGCTGTTTTTT. The rearrangement uses TRBV11-3 and TRBJ2-2, with D possibly being TRBD2 (5 bases). From germline, CDR1 is SGHNT and CDR2 YENEEA. This CDR3 spans 16 amino acids. Trimming took 2 bases from V and 4 from J, leaving 14 bases between them.

CDR3 protein: CASVSGPYGYTF. The CDR3 nucleotides read TGTGCCTCCGTCAGCGGGCCCTATGGCTACACCTTC. The V gene is TRBV30, the J gene TRBJ1-2; D remains ambiguous. CDR3 length equals 12 residues. The germline gives CDR1 GTSNPN, CDR2 SVGIG (reference sequence). Trimming stripped 7 bases from V and 4 bases from J, with 13 bases between.

This chain connects TRBV6-6 to TRBJ1-1; 7 bases line up with TRBD1. Germline V gene data show CDR1 as MNHNY and CDR2 as SVGAGI (reference sequence). V was pared by 2 bases and J by 4 bases, with 7 bases of the junction left unmatched. This CDR3 has 15 amino acids. The CDR3 DNA reads as TGTGCCAGCAGTTACGAGAGGGGGCGTATCACTGAAGCTTTCTTT. Residues: CASSYERGRITEAFF.

The chain couples TRBV7-9 to TRBJ2-7, with D hard to call. This CDR3 region has 12 residues. Per the germline V gene, CDR1 is SEHNR and CDR2 is FQNEAQ (reference sequence). Trimming removed 5 bases from V and 5 bases from J, with 10 bases in between. The CDR3 DNA reads TGTGCCAGCAGCCCCCCCTCGAACGAGCAGTACTTC. Protein: CASSPPSNEQYF.

This sequence joins TRBV30 and TRBJ1-2; D gene unclear. The germline V and J ends were trimmed by 4 bases and 2 bases, with 17 bases remaining between them. Germline-derived CDR1 and CDR2 are GTSNPN and SVGIG (reference sequence). The CDR3 loop spans 15 amino acids. The CDR3 loop is CAWMKRRVLNYGYTF. The CDR3 nucleotides read TGTGCCTGGATGAAGAGACGGGTTCTAAACTATGGCTACACCTTC. Full variable domain (rest looked up from reference TRBV30 and TRBJ1-2): SQTIHQWPATLVQPVGSPLSLECTVEGTSNPNLYWYRQAAGRGLQLLFYSVGIGQISSEVPQNLSASRPQDRQFILSSKKLLLSDSGFYLCAWMKRRVLNYGYTFGSGTRLTVV.

This chain joins TRBV5-1 and TRBJ2-1; 10 nucleotides agree with TRBD1. Germline CDR1 and CDR2: SGHRS and YFSETQ. Losses at the gene ends were 4 bases for V and 7 bases for J; bases not matched to a gene: 5. The CDR3 runs to 14 residues. The CDR3 bases are TGCGCCAGCAGCCTGGGACAGGGGAGGAATGAGCAGTTCTTC. Its translation is CASSLGQGRNEQFF.

V and J are TRBV27 and TRBJ1-5; TRBD1 matches 7 bases. The junction had 4 bases not matched to a gene; V was cut back by 5 bases and J by 6 bases. Per the germline V gene, CDR1 is MNHEY and CDR2 is SMNVEV (reference sequence). The CDR3 totals 13 residues. The CDR3 bases are TGTGCCAGCAGTACCCGACAGGGTCAGCCCCAGCATTTT. It specifies CASSTRQGQPQHF.

The J gene is TRBJ2-1, the V gene TRBV27; 8 nucleotides match TRBD2. From germline, CDR1 is MNHEY and CDR2 SMNVEV (reference sequence). This CDR3 region has 16 residues. With 4 bases clipped from V and 7 bases from J, the junction kept 12 bases outside the gene matches. The CDR3 DNA is TGTGCCAGCAGTTCAGATCTAGCGGGCCTCGGGAATGAGCAGTTCTTC. Translating it yields CASSSDLAGLGNEQFF.

V is TRBV21-1 and J is TRBJ1-6; TRBD1 was called by the table and not checked on the DNA. TRBV21-1 is a recognized pseudogene. The CDR3 sequence is 16 residues long. CDR3 coding DNA: TGTGCCAGCACCGGAAACAGGGGGTCCTATAATTCACCCCTCCACTTT. It codes for CASTGNRGSYNSPLHF.

The chain has TRBV18 and TRBJ2-1; 14 positions agree with TRBD2. The CDR3 length is 16 residues. V dropped 5 bases and J dropped 6; count of bases not matched to a gene: 6. Germline CDR1 reads KGHSH; CDR2 reads LQKENI. The CDR3 coding sequence is TGTGCCAGCTCATCCCTCGGGACTAGCGGGGGCAATGAGCAGTTCTTC. Its protein product is CASSSLGTSGGNEQFF.

Here the CDR3 reads CASSLGSGSSYEQYF. The CDR3 region has the DNA TGTGCCAGCAGCTTGGGCAGCGGGAGCTCCTACGAGCAGTACTTC. This rearrangement joins TRBV7-9 to TRBJ2-7, with 8 positions matching TRBD2. V dropped 3 bases and J dropped 0; count of bases not matched to a gene: 4. CDR1 and CDR2 from the germline V gene are SEHNR and FQNEAQ (reference sequence). The CDR3 covers 15 residues.

CDR3 bases: TGTGCCTGGAGGTTGGGGGGGCTCGAGACCCAGTACTTC. Amino acid sequence: CAWRLGGLETQYF. The chain uses TRBV30 and TRBJ2-5, with a possible D match to TRBD2 (7 bases). The CDR3 runs 13 residues. In germline, CDR1 is GTSNPN, CDR2 SVGIG (reference sequence). The V and J ends lost 3 bases and 5 bases respectively, with 13 bases between them. Full variable domain (remainder filled in from reference TRBV30 and TRBJ2-5): SQTIHQWPATLVQPVGSPLSLECTVEGTSNPNLYWYRQAAGRGLQLLFYSVGIGQISSEVPQNLSASRPQDRQFILSSKKLLLSDSGFYLCAWRLGGLETQYFGPGTRLLVL.

This chain uses TRBV30 with TRBJ1-4, with D perhaps TRBD1 (5 bases). Trimming stripped 5 bases from V and 3 bases from J, with 25 bases between. Looked up from germline, CDR1 is GTSNPN and CDR2 is SVGIG (reference sequence). This CDR3 comprises 18 residues. The CDR3 region is CAWGHGLSPGPSNEKLFF. CDR3 sequence (DNA): TGTGCCTGGGGACACGGACTATCCCCCGGCCCCTCTAATGAAAAACTGTTTTTT.

This clone showed up just a few times. The V and J genes are TRBV20-1 and TRBJ2-7; a possible D gene is TRBD1 (5 bases). Per the germline V gene, CDR1 is DFQATT and CDR2 is SNEGSKA (reference sequence). This CDR3 is built from 14 residues. With 3 bases removed from V and 4 bases from J, the gap between germline ends came to 16 bases. The CDR3 DNA follows: TGCAGTGCTAGTGCGCCAGGGAATGGGTACGAGCAGTACTTC. Protein sequence: CSASAPGNGYEQYF.

The chain employs TRBV5-1 and TRBJ1-1, with D tentatively TRBD1 (6 bases). Germline V gene lookup returns CDR1 SGHRS and CDR2 YFSETQ. The V end lost 0 bases, the J end lost 2 bases, and 11 bases lay between the germline ends. This CDR3 is 15 amino acids long. The CDR3 here is CASSLEGVVNTEAFF. DNA for the CDR3: TGCGCCAGCAGCTTGGAGGGGGTAGTAAACACTGAAGCTTTCTTT.

This clone occurred once. V gene TRBV11-3 combines with J gene TRBJ2-1, with D possibly being TRBD2 (6 bases). Trimming took off 0 bases at V and 6 bases at J, with 9 bases between the two ends. The CDR3 covers 14 residues. Germline CDR1 SGHNT, CDR2 YENEEA. The CDR3 spells CASSLDPSVNEQFF. In DNA, the CDR3 is TGTGCCAGCAGCTTAGATCCTAGCGTCAATGAGCAGTTCTTC.

The J gene is TRBJ1-3, the V gene TRBV9, with 11 nucleotides matching TRBD1. Looked up from germline, CDR1 is SGDLS and CDR2 is YYNGEE. CDR3 length: 16 residues. V was clipped by 4 bases and J by 3 bases; unmatched bases: 6. The CDR3 DNA is TGTGCCAGCAGCCCAGGGACAGGGGGAGGTGGAAACACCATATATTTT. Protein product: CASSPGTGGGGNTIYF.

J is TRBJ1-1 and V is TRBV15, with a possible D match to TRBD1 (5 bases). Germline values: CDR1 LNHNV, CDR2 YYDKDF (reference sequence). V was clipped by 0 bases and J by 4 bases, with 15 bases between them. The length of the CDR3 is 16 residues. The CDR3 DNA sequence: TGTGCCACCAGCAGAGAGAGTCAGGGATTTGCCACTGAAGCTTTCTTT. The encoded protein is CATSRESQGFATEAFF.

This rearrangement joins TRBV19 to TRBJ1-1; 11 bases agree with TRBD1. CDR3 length: 16 amino acids. Germline V gene lookup returns CDR1 LNHDA and CDR2 SQIVND (reference sequence). Trimming cost V 4 bases and J 5 bases; bases outside gene matches: 9. For the CDR3, the DNA is TGTGCCAGTAGTACCGCCGGACAGGGGGCTTGGACTGAAGCTTTCTTT. Its protein product is CASSTAGQGAWTEAFF.

The chain uses TRBV6-2 or TRBV6-3 and TRBJ2-7; 11 bases line up with TRBD2. Germline CDR1 MNHEY, CDR2 SVGEGT. This CDR3 is 14 amino acids long. With V trimmed by 5 bases and J by 7 bases, 7 bases remained unmatched. The CDR3 nucleotides are TGTGCCAGCAGTCCACTAGCGGGAGAGGGGGAGCAGTACTTC. Translation: CASSPLAGEGEQYF.

The chain recombines TRBV7-7 with TRBJ2-1; 8 bases are a match to TRBD1. The trim removed 2 bases at V and 2 bases at J, leaving 14 bases unmatched. Germline V gene data show CDR1 as SSHAT and CDR2 as FNYEAQ (reference sequence). This CDR3 is built from 19 residues. The CDR3 nucleotides are TGTGCCAGCAGCTTAAGGGTGGATTCGACAGGGGCTACCTACAATGAGCAGTTCTTC. It yields the protein CASSLRVDSTGATYNEQFF.